The next 14 T cell receptor beta chains were all read from a single sample in a study of blood T cells in healthy people across ages. A second about 6 to 11 cycle PCR used barcoded and J-beta primers. TCRdb re-analysed the 5' RACE reads in MiXCR, keeping a single row per CDR3 protein. The sample lists 700,000 to 850,000 distinct CDR3 sequences, about 37% seen once, with roughly 13% in the top ten. Sequencing was done on a sample of blood. These receptors were obtained from a man younger than 35 in good health.

The chain employs TRBV5-4 and TRBJ2-3, with 13 nucleotides matching TRBD2. Germline trimming cut 4 bases from V and 1 base from J; bases unmatched to any gene: 6. This CDR3 comprises 17 residues. Germline CDR1 is SGHNT and CDR2 is YYREEE (reference sequence). The CDR3 loop reads CASSPRLAGGGTDTQYF. Here the CDR3 DNA reads TGTGCCAGCAGCCCCAGACTAGCGGGGGGCGGCACAGATACGCAGTATTTT. Together with reference TRBV5-4 and TRBJ2-3, the CDR3 gives the full variable domain: ETGVTQSPTHLIKTRGQQVTLRCSSQSGHNTVSWYQQALGQGPQFIFQYYREEENGRGNFPPRFSGLQFPNYSSELNVNALELDDSALYLCASSPRLAGGGTDTQYFGPGTRLTVL.

This chain joins TRBV12-3 or TRBV12-4 and TRBJ2-2; D is ambiguous. With 3 bases removed from V and 1 base from J, the gap between germline ends came to 6 bases. The CDR3 is made up of 14 amino acids. The CDR3 reads CASSFWENTGELFF. The CDR3, as DNA: TGTGCCAGCAGTTTTTGGGAGAACACCGGGGAGCTGTTTTTT.

In its sample, this clonotype was seen a few times. Here the CDR3 reads CASSQPPTGPKFF. CDR3 DNA sequence: TGTGCCAGCAGCCAACCCCCGACAGGACCGAAGTTCTTC. This chain joins TRBV14 and TRBJ2-1; a weak D match, TRBD1 (6 bases). CDR3 length equals 13 residues. Germline V lookup: CDR1 SGHDN, CDR2 FVKESK. The V and J ends lost 2 bases and 14 bases respectively, with 16 bases between them.

This clonotype was recorded many times. The chain employs TRBV12-3 or TRBV12-4 and TRBJ2-7; 7 bases agree with TRBD2. The CDR3 contains 15 residues. The trim removed 1 base at V and 4 bases at J, leaving 7 bases unmatched. The DNA of the CDR3 is TGTGCCAGCAGTTTAGTGACTAGCCCAAAATACGAGCAGTACTTC. Amino acid sequence: CASSLVTSPKYEQYF.

CDR3 region: CASSLRPPEQPQHF. In DNA form, the CDR3 reads TGTGCCAGCAGTTTGAGACCGCCGGAGCAGCCCCAGCATTTT. The rearrangement joins TRBV5-5 to TRBJ1-5; D is undetermined. The CDR3 loop spans 14 amino acids. The V gene's germline CDR1 is SGHKS and CDR2 YYEKEE (reference sequence). V lost 5 bases, J lost 7 bases, and 16 bases lay in between.

Regarding this clonotype: One end of the junction does not line up with germline, which may come from a read error. V gene TRBV20-1 combines with J gene TRBJ2-4, with a possible D match to TRBD2 (7 bases). Germline V gene data show CDR1 as DFQATT and CDR2 as SNEGSKA (reference sequence). This CDR3 has 17 amino acids. The CDR3 is CSARGGGQELAKNIQYF. DNA of the CDR3: TGCAGTGCCAGAGGCGGGGGCCAGGAGTTAGCCAAAAACATTCAGTACTTC.

This clonotype was observed many times. V usage is TRBV6-2 or TRBV6-3 and J usage is TRBJ2-1; possibly TRBD2 for D (7 bases). The CDR3 has 15 amino acids. The ends were cut back, 6 bases at V and 2 bases at J, with 14 bases in the middle. CDR1 is MNHEY, CDR2 SVGEGT, per germline. The CDR3 nucleotides read TGTGCCAGCAGCTTGGGGGGGCGACCCTACAATGAGCAGTTCTTC. Protein sequence: CASSLGGRPYNEQFF.

This clonotype was counted a single time. The junction shows a germline mismatch at one end, possibly a read error. The chain employs TRBV29-1 and TRBJ2-7, with D possibly TRBD2 on 5 matching bases. The CDR3 covers 15 residues. Germline CDR1 is SQVTM and CDR2 is ANQGSEA. CDR3 in DNA: TGCAGAGTTGAGGGCTCTGATACGGGTCTCTACGAGCAGTACTTC. This sequence encodes CRVEGSDTGLYEQYF.

This clonotype was seen a single time. The rearrangement uses TRBV28 and TRBJ2-7, with no clear D. Trimming shortened V by 5 bases and J by 5 bases, and 13 bases separated the two germline ends. The CDR3 is 13 amino acids. The germline CDR1 and CDR2 sequences are MDHEN and SYDVKM. The CDR3: CASSPPSAHEQYF. CDR3 nucleotides: TGTGCCAGCAGTCCCCCATCGGCCCACGAGCAGTACTTC.

The DNA of the CDR3 is TGTGCCAGCAGTACAGGGTCGGAGCAAGAGACCCAGTACTTC. This sequence encodes CASSTGSEQETQYF. The rearrangement links TRBV6-2 or TRBV6-3 to TRBJ2-5; possibly TRBD1 for D (6 bases). Germline values: CDR1 MNHEY, CDR2 SVGEGT. The ends were cut back, 5 bases at V and 2 bases at J, with 12 bases in the middle. The CDR3 extends over 14 amino acids.

The CDR3 coding sequence is TGTGCCAGCAGTTTACGGACAGGGGTTGGAAACACCATATATTTT. Its translation: CASSLRTGVGNTIYF. The J gene is TRBJ1-3, the V gene TRBV12-3 or TRBV12-4; 9 bases fit TRBD1. The ends lost 2 bases at V and 3 bases at J; junction bases unmatched: 2. The CDR3 runs 15 residues.

Points on this clonotype: This may come from a read error, since a much larger clone is one base off. The gene calls are TRBV4-2 and TRBJ2-5, with D tentatively TRBD2 (6 bases). CDR3 size: 14 residues. Germline CDR1 and CDR2: LGHNA and YNFKEQ. The CDR3 sequence is CTSSRERLKETQYF. CDR3 nucleotide sequence: TGTACCAGCAGCCGGGAGCGGCTTAAAGAGACCCAGTACTTC.

This chain uses TRBV20-1 with TRBJ1-2; D uncertain. With 4 bases removed from V and 4 bases from J, the gap between germline ends came to 16 bases. CDR1 is DFQATT, CDR2 SNEGSKA, per germline (reference sequence). CDR3 length equals 14 residues. The CDR3 loop is CSATTSTVIYGYTF. CDR3 nucleotide sequence: TGCAGTGCTACCACCTCGACGGTAATCTATGGCTACACCTTC.

This rearrangement joins TRBV7-2 to TRBJ2-1; D is undetermined. Trimming cost V 1 base and J 10 bases, with 17 bases left between them. This CDR3 has 15 residues. Per the germline V gene, CDR1 is SGHTA and CDR2 is FQGNSA. CDR3 DNA: TGTGCCAGCAGCTTAGGGGCACTAACCTCCTACGAGCAGTTCTTC. It encodes CASSLGALTSYEQFF.